The 19 T cell receptor beta chains reported below all come from one sample, sequenced in a study of T-cell reconstitution after alpha-beta-depleted transplantation in children. During its preparation, the TCRbeta library received unique molecular identifiers. TCRdb reprocessed the PCR reads with MiXCR, giving one entry per CDR3 protein. This table holds 150,000 to 200,000 distinct CDR3 sequences, over 8.5% found once. The material was PBMCs, obtained before TCRalphabeta/CD19-depleted stem cell transplant. All receptors come from a boy aged 2 to 10 with acute myeloid leukemia, due to receive a stem cell transplant.

This clonotype has ten or more counts. The CDR3 DNA follows: TGTGCCAGCAGTTTGGTGTACACCGGGAACACTGAAGCTTTCTTT. Translating gives CASSLVYTGNTEAFF. The V gene is TRBV28, the J gene TRBJ1-1; D ambiguous. V was clipped by 3 bases and J by 1 base, with 12 bases between them. The CDR3 has 15 residues. Germline assignment: CDR1 MDHEN and CDR2 SYDVKM.

The sample holds many counts of this clonotype. V gene TRBV10-3 combines with J gene TRBJ2-1; 7 bases line up with TRBD2. The V segment lost 5 bases and the J segment 9 bases; nucleotides outside the gene matches: 16. The CDR3 spans 16 residues. Germline V gene sequence: CDR1 ENHRY, CDR2 SYGVKD. CDR3: CAISSFLASGEGEQFF. The CDR3 DNA is TGTGCCATCAGTTCCTTCTTAGCGTCGGGGGAGGGTGAGCAGTTCTTC.

Details on this clonotype: A much larger clonotype is one base distant, so this may be a read error. This rearrangement joins TRBV12-3 or TRBV12-4 to TRBJ1-2; D unclear. CDR3 size: 11 residues. This chain's CDR3 is CATGSGSGYIF. The DNA for the CDR3 is TGTGCCACCGGTTCGGGGTCTGGCTACATCTTC.

This clonotype was found many times. This chain connects TRBV5-1 to TRBJ1-6; TRBD1 agrees at 7 bases. This CDR3 has 15 amino acids. V was pared by 4 bases and J by 7 bases, with 8 bases of the junction left unmatched. The germline V gene encodes CDR1 SGHRS and CDR2 YFSETQ. CDR3 residues: CASSPRTGENSPLHF. The DNA for the CDR3 is TGCGCCAGCAGCCCGCGGACAGGAGAAAATTCACCCCTCCACTTT. Full variable domain (missing parts from reference TRBV5-1 and TRBJ1-6): KAGVTQTPRYLIKTRGQQVTLSCSPISGHRSVSWYQQTPGQGLQFLFEYFSETQRNKGNFPGRFSGRQFSNSRSEMNVSTLELGDSALYLCASSPRTGENSPLHFGNGTRLTVT.

The chain employs TRBV15 and TRBJ2-1; D is undetermined. CDR1 is LNHNV and CDR2 is YYDKDF in the germline V gene (reference sequence). Trimming removed 1 base at V and 6 bases at J, with 10 bases between. This CDR3 spans 14 amino acids. The DNA of the CDR3 is TGTGCCACCAGCAGAGCTGCACTTTTCAATGAGCAGTTCTTC. Protein: CATSRAALFNEQFF.

This clonotype was recorded many times. The chain employs TRBV7-9 and TRBJ2-3, with TRBD1 as a possible D gene (6 bases). Trimming left V 4 bases short and J 2 bases short, with 13 bases between. The germline V gene has CDR1 SEHNR and CDR2 FQNEAQ (reference sequence). The CDR3 consists of 15 residues. This chain's CDR3 is CASSSRTANTDTQYF. The CDR3, as DNA: TGTGCCAGCAGCTCGCGGACAGCCAACACAGATACGCAGTATTTT.

This clonotype was found many times. The chain combines TRBV20-1 with TRBJ2-7; 11 nucleotides match TRBD2. Germline values: CDR1 DFQATT, CDR2 SNEGSKA (reference sequence). The V gene end was trimmed by 3 bases and the J gene end by 4 bases; junction bases not matched to a gene: 8. CDR3 length: 15 amino acids. The CDR3, as DNA: TGCAGTGCTAGGGAAAGCGGGACTAGCGGTTACGAGCAGTACTTC. It is translated as CSARESGTSGYEQYF.

This clonotype has at least ten counts. The rearrangement uses TRBV12-3 or TRBV12-4 and TRBJ2-7; D unresolved. V lost 1 base and J 0 bases, leaving 7 bases between the germline ends. CDR3 length: 14 amino acids. The CDR3 loop is CASSLVGSSYEQYF. For the CDR3, the DNA is TGTGCCAGCAGTTTAGTTGGCAGCTCCTACGAGCAGTACTTC.

This clonotype was seen repeatedly, ten times or more. The chain joins TRBV10-3 to TRBJ2-3; D is undetermined. CDR1 and CDR2 from the germline V gene are ENHRY and SYGVKD. V lost 4 bases and J lost 6, with 8 bases in between. The CDR3 spans 12 residues. The CDR3 nucleotides are TGTGCCATCAGTGGGGGTAAGGATACGCAGTATTTT. This gives the protein CAISGGKDTQYF.

Comment on this clonotype: One end of the junction is discordant with germline, which a read error may explain. V and J are TRBV4-3 and TRBJ2-5; the D gene is possibly TRBD2 (5 bases). This CDR3 is built from 16 residues. Germline CDR1 reads LGHNA; CDR2 reads YSLEER. The CDR3 DNA is TGTGCCAGCAGCCCCGGACTGATGTGCTACCAAGAGACCCAGTACTTC. Translating gives CASSPGLMCYQETQYF.

At least ten counts were recorded for this clonotype. The genes are TRBV29-1 and TRBJ2-7; 10 nucleotides line up with TRBD2. Germline loops: CDR1 SQVTM, CDR2 ANQGSEA. The J segment lost 0 bases and the V segment lost 7 bases, leaving 0 bases of the junction unmatched. CDR3 length: 12 residues. Here the CDR3 reads CSASGSSYEQYF. The CDR3 DNA is TGCAGCGCTAGCGGGAGCTCCTACGAGCAGTACTTC.

The chain carries TRBV5-4 and TRBJ1-1; TRBD1 is a possible D gene (6 bases). V lost 5 bases and J lost 7, with 18 bases in between. The CDR3 has 14 residues. Germline V lookup: CDR1 SGHNT, CDR2 YYREEE (reference sequence). The CDR3 DNA follows: TGTGCCAGCAGTCGAGATTTAGGACAGTTTGAAGCTTTCTTT. Its protein is CASSRDLGQFEAFF.

This clonotype was detected a few times. This chain links TRBV30 with TRBJ1-6; D uncertain. With 3 bases removed from V and 0 bases from J, the gap between germline ends came to 15 bases. This CDR3 is 17 amino acids long. Germline assignment: CDR1 GTSNPN and CDR2 SVGIG (reference sequence). CDR3 sequence: CAWSPVRVSSYNSPLHF. The CDR3 nucleotides are TGTGCCTGGAGCCCCGTCCGGGTTAGCTCCTATAATTCACCCCTCCACTTT. Together with reference TRBV30 and TRBJ1-6, the CDR3 gives the full variable domain: SQTIHQWPATLVQPVGSPLSLECTVEGTSNPNLYWYRQAAGRGLQLLFYSVGIGQISSEVPQNLSASRPQDRQFILSSKKLLLSDSGFYLCAWSPVRVSSYNSPLHFGNGTRLTVT.

This clonotype was seen ten or more times. The gene calls are TRBV5-1 and TRBJ2-3; D is unclear. The V end lost 4 bases, the J end lost 2 bases, and 14 bases lay between the germline ends. Germline values: CDR1 SGHRS, CDR2 YFSETQ. This CDR3 spans 15 amino acids. CDR3 amino acids: CASSIQSRPTDTQYF. The CDR3, as DNA: TGCGCCAGCAGCATTCAATCACGACCCACAGATACGCAGTATTTT.

This clonotype was counted many times. V gene TRBV14 combines with J gene TRBJ1-1; TRBD1 is a possible D gene (5 bases). This CDR3 is built from 15 residues. CDR1 is SGHDN, CDR2 FVKESK, per germline. V shed 6 bases and J shed 4 bases, with 18 bases lying between them. Here the CDR3 reads CASSRLLGPGTEAFF. CDR3 DNA sequence: TGTGCCAGCAGTCGCCTGCTGGGGCCAGGCACTGAAGCTTTCTTT.

This clonotype has a count of ten or more. The V call is TRBV5-1, the J call TRBJ2-2; D remains unclear. This CDR3 comprises 15 residues. The V end was cut by 5 bases, the J end by 5 bases, with 16 bases between. CDR1 and CDR2 from the germline V gene are SGHRS and YFSETQ. CDR3 nucleotides: TGCGCCAGCAGAGTAGTAGCCTCCAGAACCGGGGAGCTGTTTTTT. This encodes CASRVVASRTGELFF.

This clonotype was recorded at least ten times. This chain uses TRBV28 with TRBJ1-2; possibly TRBD1 for D (6 bases). The CDR3 loop spans 15 amino acids. CDR1 MDHEN and CDR2 SYDVKM come from the germline V gene. Deletions cut 4 bases from V and 2 bases from J, with 14 bases between. DNA of the CDR3: TGTGCCAGCAGTTATAGTGGACAGTCAAACTATGGCTACACCTTC. This encodes CASSYSGQSNYGYTF.

This clonotype was detected ten times or more. This rearrangement joins TRBV10-3 to TRBJ2-7; D is ambiguous. This CDR3 has 14 residues. The germline V gene has CDR1 ENHRY and CDR2 SYGVKD. The V gene lost 0 bases and the J gene lost 2 bases, with 8 bases spanning the gap. The CDR3 nucleotides read TGTGCCATCAGTGAGTCAACCGGAACCTACGAGCAGTACTTC. Protein sequence: CAISESTGTYEQYF.

This clonotype occurred many times. The chain carries TRBV20-1 and TRBJ2-6; D unresolved. The CDR3 extends over 16 amino acids. The germline V and J ends were trimmed by 0 bases and 0 bases, with 9 bases remaining between them. The germline V gene has CDR1 DFQATT and CDR2 SNEGSKA (reference sequence). The CDR3 DNA sequence: TGCAGTGCTAGAGATAAGAAGAGCTCTGGGGCCAACGTCCTGACTTTC. It yields the protein CSARDKKSSGANVLTF.